These 20 T cell receptor beta chains originate from one sample sequenced in a study of post-analysis software for immune sequencing data. Broader study findings: Roughly five TRBV segments appeared more often in patients than in controls, and TRBV5-6, TRBV5-1 and TRBV20-1 were among these.

Built from TCR beta cDNA, the libraries had unique molecular identifiers in them. TCRdb passed the PCR reads through MiXCR, listing each CDR3 protein once. The profile shows fewer than 550,000 distinct CDR3 sequences, around a third of them singletons. No antigen has been identified for these receptors. Specimen: blood. These receptors originate from a girl aged 2-17 years with multiple sclerosis.

The V and J genes are TRBV20-1 and TRBJ1-2; 7 bases align to TRBD1. J was trimmed by 8 bases and V by 5 bases; bases with no gene match: 11. This CDR3 is 13 amino acids long. CDR1 DFQATT and CDR2 SNEGSKA come from the germline V gene (reference sequence). The CDR3 here is CSAGRDRTKGYTF. In DNA, the CDR3 is TGCAGTGCTGGAAGGGACAGAACAAAGGGCTACACCTTC.

The chain carries TRBV21-1 and TRBJ1-1. TRBV21-1 is labeled a pseudogene. The CDR3 is 14 residues long. The CDR3 sequence: CASTYLQGPTEAFF. In DNA, the CDR3 is TGTGCCAGCACCTATCTCCAGGGCCCAACTGAAGCTTTCTTT.

Concerning this clonotype: A much bigger clone sits one base away, suggesting this may be a read error. The CDR3 end shows no conserved phenylalanine or tryptophan, and so a read error is likely. The gene calls are TRBV11-2 and TRBJ2-7; D is ambiguous. CDR1 and CDR2 from the germline V gene are SGHAT and FQNNGV. Deletions cut 1 base from V and 2 bases from J, with 12 bases between. CDR3 length: 15 residues. CDR3 bases: TGTGCCAGCAGCTTAGGGCCGGCGGCAGCCTACGAGCAGTACTGC. Residues: CASSLGPAAAYEQYC.

The chain uses TRBV5-1 and TRBJ2-3, with TRBD2 matching over 7 bases. V lost 2 bases, J lost 5 bases, and 5 bases stayed unmatched. The CDR3 runs to 14 residues. Germline CDR1 SGHRS, CDR2 YFSETQ. The CDR3 protein is CASSFGLDGDTQYF. The CDR3 coding sequence is TGCGCCAGCAGCTTCGGACTAGATGGAGATACGCAGTATTTT.

The gene calls are TRBV5-1 and TRBJ2-3; D gene ambiguous. Germline V gene lookup returns CDR1 SGHRS and CDR2 YFSETQ. V was shortened by 0 bases and J by 3 bases, with 11 bases between the two germline ends. This CDR3 has 15 amino acids. DNA for the CDR3: TGCGCCAGCAGCTTGGTGGTCATTACGACAGATACGCAGTATTTT. Protein sequence: CASSLVVITTDTQYF.

The chain uses TRBV29-1 and TRBJ1-1; D is undetermined. CDR1 SQVTM and CDR2 ANQGSEA come from the germline V gene. Deletions cut 4 bases from V and 11 bases from J, with 14 bases between. CDR3 length equals 11 residues. Written as DNA, the CDR3 is TGCAGCGTTGTCCTCTCGACCGGGGCTTTCTTT. It codes for CSVVLSTGAFF.

The chain joins TRBV2 to TRBJ2-5; 7 nucleotides line up with TRBD2. Losses at the gene ends were 1 base for V and 2 bases for J; bases not matched to a gene: 4. Germline assignment: CDR1 SNHLY and CDR2 FYNNEI. The CDR3 contains 15 residues. The CDR3 reads CASSEVPGGQETQYF. Here the CDR3 DNA reads TGTGCCAGCAGTGAAGTCCCGGGGGGACAAGAGACCCAGTACTTC. The whole variable domain, remainder taken from reference TRBV2 and TRBJ2-5, is EPEVTQTPSHQVTQMGQEVILRCVPISNHLYFYWYRQILGQKVEFLVSFYNNEISEKSEIFDDQFSVERPDGSNFTLKIRSTKLEDSAMYFCASSEVPGGQETQYFGPGTRLLVL.

The sample holds many counts of this clonotype. The V and J genes are TRBV6-1 and TRBJ2-6, with a possible D match to TRBD2 (5 bases). V lost 6 bases and J 1 base, leaving 16 bases between the germline ends. CDR3 length: 17 residues. The germline V gene has CDR1 MNHNS and CDR2 SASEGT. Here the CDR3 DNA reads TGTGCCAGCAGGAGGGAACAACCTCCGTCTGGGGCCAACGTCCTGACTTTC. Translated: CASRREQPPSGANVLTF.

This clonotype was counted a few times. The rearrangement joins TRBV2 to TRBJ1-1, with no clear D. V dropped 8 bases and J dropped 1 base, with 5 bases sitting between them. The CDR3 contains 11 residues. Germline V gives CDR1 SNHLY, CDR2 FYNNEI. CDR3 region: CASLRNTEAFF. The DNA of the CDR3 is TGTGCCAGCCTCCGGAACACTGAAGCTTTCTTT.

This clonotype came up a few times. This chain connects TRBV12-3 or TRBV12-4 to TRBJ1-2, with a possible D match to TRBD1 (6 bases). This CDR3 contains 12 residues. Trimming stripped 5 bases from V and 12 bases from J, with 16 bases between. The CDR3 protein is CASSLDRILHTF. In nucleotides, the CDR3 is TGTGCCAGCAGTCTGGACAGAATACTACACACCTTC.

The rearrangement uses TRBV3-1 and TRBJ2-3; 9 bases align to TRBD1. This CDR3 spans 14 amino acids. V lost 4 bases and J lost 6; bases outside the gene matches: 5. Germline assignment: CDR1 LGHDT and CDR2 YNNKEL (reference sequence). The CDR3 DNA sequence: TGTGCCAGCAGCCTTCGGACAGGGGACGATACGCAGTATTTT. Encoded protein: CASSLRTGDDTQYF.

This clonotype was found once. The chain combines TRBV5-6 with TRBJ2-4, with D maybe TRBD2 (6 bases). In germline, CDR1 is SGHDT, CDR2 YYEEEE. The CDR3 extends over 17 amino acids. Trimming stripped 3 bases from V and 0 bases from J, with 16 bases between. This chain's CDR3 is CASSSNGRDLAKNIQYF. CDR3 sequence (DNA): TGTGCCAGCAGCTCAAATGGGCGGGATCTAGCCAAAAACATTCAGTACTTC.

The chain has TRBV7-6 and TRBJ2-2; D might be TRBD1 (6 bases). The V and J ends lost 4 bases and 6 bases respectively, with 9 bases between them. The CDR3 sequence is 13 residues long. CDR1 is SGHVS and CDR2 is FNYEAQ in the germline V gene. As DNA, the CDR3 is TGTGCCAGCAGCTACAGGGTTCCCGGGGAGCTGTTTTTT. Translation: CASSYRVPGELFF.

The rearrangement uses TRBV5-4 and TRBJ2-5; D might be TRBD1 or TRBD2, each matching 5 bases. V shed 1 base and J shed 4 bases, with 14 bases lying between them. This CDR3 region has 15 residues. Germline V gene sequence: CDR1 SGHNT, CDR2 YYREEE (reference sequence). Here the CDR3 reads CASSLRGPRGETQYF. The CDR3 DNA sequence: TGTGCCAGCAGCTTGAGGGGCCCCCGGGGAGAGACCCAGTACTTC. The full variable domain, its missing parts supplied by reference TRBV5-4 and TRBJ2-5, is ETGVTQSPTHLIKTRGQQVTLRCSSQSGHNTVSWYQQALGQGPQFIFQYYREEENGRGNFPPRFSGLQFPNYSSELNVNALELDDSALYLCASSLRGPRGETQYFGPGTRLLVL.

There are a few counts of this clonotype. The rearrangement joins TRBV10-3 to TRBJ1-2; D gene unclear. This CDR3 contains 13 residues. Per germline, CDR1 ENHRY and CDR2 SYGVKD. Trimming cost V 2 bases and J 4 bases, with 8 bases left between them. CDR3 amino acids: CAISEESLYGYTF. CDR3 coding DNA: TGTGCCATCAGTGAGGAAAGCCTCTATGGCTACACCTTC.

This chain links TRBV7-9 with TRBJ1-1, with a possible D match to TRBD1 (5 bases). The CDR3 sequence is 14 residues long. Per the germline V gene, CDR1 is SEHNR and CDR2 is FQNEAQ (reference sequence). V dropped 3 bases and J dropped 7 bases, with 15 bases sitting between them. CDR3 protein: CASSLTNRLVEAFF. The CDR3 DNA reads TGTGCCAGCAGCTTGACGAACAGGCTGGTTGAAGCTTTCTTT.

As DNA, the CDR3 is TGTGCCAGCAGTAGCCGGGGAGGAGTGAGCACTGAAGCTTTCTTT. This codes for CASSSRGGVSTEAFF. The rearrangement links TRBV6-6 to TRBJ1-1; D unresolved. CDR3 length: 15 amino acids. Germline loops: CDR1 MNHNY, CDR2 SVGAGI (reference sequence). V lost 5 bases and J 4 bases, leaving 17 bases between the germline ends.

This clonotype was seen only a few times. The chain links TRBV6-5 to TRBJ2-7; 9 positions match TRBD2. Trimming took 7 bases from V and 5 from J; bases not matched to a gene: 15. The CDR3 is 16 residues long. Looked up from germline, CDR1 is MNHEY and CDR2 is SVGAGI. The CDR3 DNA is TGTGCCAGCAACTACCGCGCTAGCGGGGTCCCGGACGAGCAGTACTTC. This translates into CASNYRASGVPDEQYF.

This clonotype has more than one count but fewer than ten. The chain has TRBV20-1 and TRBJ2-7; D is perhaps TRBD2 (5 bases). V was shortened by 6 bases and J by 5 bases, with 14 bases between the two germline ends. The CDR3 consists of 12 residues. In germline, CDR1 is DFQATT, CDR2 SNEGSKA (reference sequence). The CDR3 region is CSASPGSDEQYF. The DNA of the CDR3 is TGCAGTGCGAGCCCGGGGAGCGACGAGCAGTACTTC.

The genes are TRBV20-1 and TRBJ2-5; D is possibly TRBD1 or TRBD2 (5 bases each). Trimming removed 3 bases from V and 5 bases from J, with 10 bases in between. From germline, CDR1 is DFQATT and CDR2 SNEGSKA (reference sequence). This CDR3 is 12 amino acids long. CDR3 sequence: CSASQGDETQYF. The CDR3 DNA sequence: TGCAGTGCTAGCCAGGGAGATGAGACCCAGTACTTC.